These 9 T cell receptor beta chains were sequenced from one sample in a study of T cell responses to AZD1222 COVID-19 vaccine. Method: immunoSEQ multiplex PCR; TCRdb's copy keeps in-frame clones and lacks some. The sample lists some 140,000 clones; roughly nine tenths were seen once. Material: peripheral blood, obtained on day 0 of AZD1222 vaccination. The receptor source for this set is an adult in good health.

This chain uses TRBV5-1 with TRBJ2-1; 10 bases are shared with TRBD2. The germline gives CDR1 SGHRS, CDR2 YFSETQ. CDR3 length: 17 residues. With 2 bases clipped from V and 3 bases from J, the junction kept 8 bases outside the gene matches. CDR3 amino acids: CASSFLTSGTSYNEQFF. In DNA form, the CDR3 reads TGCGCCAGCAGCTTCTTAACTAGCGGGACCAGCTACAATGAGCAGTTCTTC. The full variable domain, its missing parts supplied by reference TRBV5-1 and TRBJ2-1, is KAGVTQTPRYLIKTRGQQVTLSCSPISGHRSVSWYQQTPGQGLQFLFEYFSETQRNKGNFPGRFSGRQFSNSRSEMNVSTLELGDSALYLCASSFLTSGTSYNEQFFGPGTRLTVL.

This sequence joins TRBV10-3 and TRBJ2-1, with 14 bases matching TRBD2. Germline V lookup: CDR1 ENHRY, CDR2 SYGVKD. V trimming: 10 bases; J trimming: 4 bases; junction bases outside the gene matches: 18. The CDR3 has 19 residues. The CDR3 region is CATFGVGLAGGGEYNEQFF. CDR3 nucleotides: TGTGCCACCTTCGGGGTAGGACTAGCGGGAGGTGGGGAATACAATGAGCAGTTCTTC.

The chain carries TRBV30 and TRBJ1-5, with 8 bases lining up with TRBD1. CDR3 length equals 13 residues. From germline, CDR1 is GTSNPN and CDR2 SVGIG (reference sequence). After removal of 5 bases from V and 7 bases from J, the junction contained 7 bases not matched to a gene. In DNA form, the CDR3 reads TGTGCCTGGGGAGGACAGGGCCGCCAGCCCCAGCATTTT. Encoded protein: CAWGGQGRQPQHF.

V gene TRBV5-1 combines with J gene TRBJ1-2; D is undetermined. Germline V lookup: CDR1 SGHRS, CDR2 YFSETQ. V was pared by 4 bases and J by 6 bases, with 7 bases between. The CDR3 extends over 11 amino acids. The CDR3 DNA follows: TGCGCCAGCAGCCAAGGCAATGGCTACACCTTC. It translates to CASSQGNGYTF.

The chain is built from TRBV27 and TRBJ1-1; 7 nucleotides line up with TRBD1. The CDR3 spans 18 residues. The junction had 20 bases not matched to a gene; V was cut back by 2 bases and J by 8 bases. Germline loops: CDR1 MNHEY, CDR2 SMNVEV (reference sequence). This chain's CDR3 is CASSLRLKGAGGTSEAFF. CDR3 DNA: TGTGCCAGCAGTTTACGGCTAAAGGGGGCGGGAGGGACGTCCGAAGCTTTCTTT.

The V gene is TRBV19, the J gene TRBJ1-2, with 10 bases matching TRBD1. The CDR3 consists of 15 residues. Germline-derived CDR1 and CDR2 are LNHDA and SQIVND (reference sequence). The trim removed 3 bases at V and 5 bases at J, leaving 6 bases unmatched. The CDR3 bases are TGTGCCAGTAGTATGGGACAGGGGAGTAGGTATGGCTACACCTTC. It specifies CASSMGQGSRYGYTF.

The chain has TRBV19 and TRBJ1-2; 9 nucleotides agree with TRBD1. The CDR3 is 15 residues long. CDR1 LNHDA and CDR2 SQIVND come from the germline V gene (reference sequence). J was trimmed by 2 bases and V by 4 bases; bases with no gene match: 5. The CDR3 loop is CASSTWTGENYGYTF. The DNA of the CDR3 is TGTGCCAGTAGTACCTGGACAGGGGAGAACTATGGCTACACCTTC.

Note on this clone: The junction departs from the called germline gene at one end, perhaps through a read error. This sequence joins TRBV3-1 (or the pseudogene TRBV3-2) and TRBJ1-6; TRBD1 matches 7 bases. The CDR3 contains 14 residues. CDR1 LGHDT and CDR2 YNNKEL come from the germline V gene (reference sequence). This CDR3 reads CASSQDGQGDPPHF. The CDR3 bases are TGTGCCAGCAGCCAAGATGGCCAGGGGGACCCCCCCCACTTT.

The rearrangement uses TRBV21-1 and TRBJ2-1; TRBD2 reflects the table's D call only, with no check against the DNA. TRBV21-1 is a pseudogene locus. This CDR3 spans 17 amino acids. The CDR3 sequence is CASSKALCSGGANEQFF. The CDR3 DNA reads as TGTGCCAGCAGCAAAGCGCTTTGTTCGGGGGGGGCCAATGAGCAGTTCTTC.